These 26 T cell receptor beta chains share one sample of origin, sequenced in a study of T-cell memory formation after mild COVID-19. TCRdb analysed the 5' RACE reads with MiXCR anew, one entry per CDR3 protein. The profile shows a few hundred thousand distinct CDR3 sequences, approximately 25% of them singletons. Sequenced sample: PBMCs or a T cell subset sorted from them (not recorded which). These receptors were taken from an adult woman who had mild COVID-19 (a few samples of this study predate the infection). Cell type and time point are not known.

This clonotype has a handful of counts. This sequence joins TRBV25-1 and TRBJ2-1; tentatively, D is TRBD2 (7 bases). Germline lookup yields CDR1 MGHDK and CDR2 SYGVNS. V lost 4 bases to trimming and J lost 3 bases, with 13 bases between them. The CDR3 has 15 amino acids. The CDR3 nucleotides read TGTGCCAGCAGTGGGGGAGGGGGGGACTACAATGAGCAGTTCTTC. It yields the protein CASSGGGGDYNEQFF.

The chain uses TRBV20-1 and TRBJ1-5; the match to TRBD1 covers 7 bases. The germline V gene encodes CDR1 DFQATT and CDR2 SNEGSKA (reference sequence). V was clipped by 6 bases and J by 7 bases; unmatched bases: 9. The CDR3 has 13 amino acids. The CDR3 here is CSANRGGDQPQHF. CDR3 in DNA: TGCAGTGCGAACAGGGGAGGGGACCAGCCCCAGCATTTT.

This clonotype was seen a handful of times. The chain couples TRBV12-3 or TRBV12-4 to TRBJ1-2; D perhaps matches TRBD1 (5 bases). The CDR3 sequence is 12 residues long. Deletions cut 7 bases from V and 7 bases from J, with 13 bases between. The CDR3: CASTDSIFGYTF. DNA for the CDR3: TGTGCCAGCACCGACAGCATATTTGGCTACACCTTC.

This clonotype was detected a few times. The chain couples TRBV14 to TRBJ2-7; 9 bases are a match to TRBD1. This CDR3 spans 16 amino acids. Germline CDR1 SGHDN, CDR2 FVKESK. The V gene end was trimmed by 3 bases and the J gene end by 4 bases; junction bases not matched to a gene: 10. CDR3 protein: CASSQDRGPWAYEQYF. The CDR3 DNA sequence: TGTGCCAGCAGCCAGGACAGGGGTCCTTGGGCTTACGAGCAGTACTTC. Full variable domain (rest looked up from reference TRBV14 and TRBJ2-7): EAGVTQFPSHSVIEKGQTVTLRCDPISGHDNLYWYRRVMGKEIKFLLHFVKESKQDESGMPNNRFLAERTGGTYSTLKVQPAELEDSGVYFCASSQDRGPWAYEQYFGPGTRLTVT.

V gene TRBV7-2 combines with J gene TRBJ1-2; D gene uncertain. The V and J ends lost 3 bases and 1 base respectively, with 18 bases between them. Germline V lookup: CDR1 SGHTA, CDR2 FQGNSA. The CDR3 runs to 17 residues. The CDR3 DNA is TGTGCCAGCAGCTTTACCAGCGGGAACCCACTTAACTATGGCTACACCTTC. This translates into CASSFTSGNPLNYGYTF.

This clonotype was seen only a few times. This chain connects TRBV4-1 to TRBJ2-1; 7 bases match TRBD2. The CDR3 length is 14 residues. Germline trimming cut 9 bases from V and 2 bases from J; bases unmatched to any gene: 7. The germline V gene encodes CDR1 MGHRA and CDR2 YSYEKL. The CDR3 DNA is TGCGCCAGTAACACGGGGGGTGCCTACAATGAGCAGTTCTTC. It is translated as CASNTGGAYNEQFF.

The J gene is TRBJ2-3, the V gene TRBV28; 7 positions agree with TRBD2. The CDR3 totals 15 residues. The trim removed 2 bases at V and 5 bases at J, leaving 7 bases unmatched. Germline V gene lookup returns CDR1 MDHEN and CDR2 SYDVKM. CDR3 sequence: CASSLRGVFLDTQYF. CDR3 sequence (DNA): TGTGCCAGCAGTTTACGGGGGGTCTTCTTAGATACGCAGTATTTT.

The rearrangement uses TRBV20-1 and TRBJ2-5; TRBD1 aligns across 11 bases. The junction had 5 bases not matched to a gene; V was cut back by 3 bases and J by 5 bases. The length of the CDR3 is 14 residues. CDR1 is DFQATT, CDR2 SNEGSKA, per germline (reference sequence). Here the CDR3 DNA reads TGCAGTGCTAGCGGGGACAGGGGGGAGGAGACCCAGTACTTC. It yields the protein CSASGDRGEETQYF.

In this sample, this clonotype turned up many times. This chain links TRBV7-9 with TRBJ2-6; D call uncertain. CDR1 SEHNR and CDR2 FQNEAQ come from the germline V gene (reference sequence). V was clipped by 8 bases and J by 0 bases, with 8 bases between them. The CDR3 runs 14 residues. For the CDR3, the DNA is TGTGCCAGCTTCCTCTTCTCTGGGGCCAACGTCCTGACTTTC. Residues: CASFLFSGANVLTF.

As to this clonotype: This may stem from a read error, because a much larger clone lies one nucleotide away. This chain joins TRBV29-1 and TRBJ2-6; D ambiguous. CDR3 length: 13 amino acids. The ends were cut back, 3 bases at V and 0 bases at J, with 3 bases in the middle. Per the germline V gene, CDR1 is SQVTM and CDR2 is ANQGSEA. The CDR3, as DNA: TGCAGCGTTGATAGCTCTGGGGCCAACGTCCTGACTTTC. This codes for CSVDSSGANVLTF.

The sample holds a few counts of this clonotype. V usage is TRBV12-3 or TRBV12-4 and J usage is TRBJ1-2, with a weak D call TRBD1 (6 bases). This CDR3 has 15 amino acids. V lost 2 bases and J lost 8, with 18 bases in between. CDR3 sequence reads: CASSLWDMATVGYTF. In nucleotides, the CDR3 is TGTGCCAGCAGTTTATGGGACATGGCAACTGTCGGCTACACCTTC.

This clonotype was observed a handful of times. This sequence joins TRBV4-3 and TRBJ1-2, with D uncertain. V was cut by 0 bases and J by 2 bases, with 13 bases left in between. This CDR3 contains 16 residues. Per the germline V gene, CDR1 is LGHNA and CDR2 is YSLEER. CDR3 loop: CASSQDSPARNYGYTF. The DNA for the CDR3 is TGCGCCAGCAGCCAAGACTCGCCGGCCCGGAACTATGGCTACACCTTC.

This clonotype showed up just once. The gene calls are TRBV3-1 and TRBJ1-6; D is unresolved. Germline V gene data show CDR1 as LGHDT and CDR2 as YNNKEL (reference sequence). The ends were cut back, 0 bases at V and 10 bases at J, with 7 bases in the middle. This CDR3 region has 13 residues. The CDR3 loop is CASSQDDRSPLHF. The CDR3 DNA is TGTGCCAGCAGCCAAGATGATCGGTCACCCCTCCACTTT. Drawing the rest from reference TRBV3-1 and TRBJ1-6, the complete variable domain is DTAVSQTPKYLVTQMGNDKSIKCEQNLGHDTMYWYKQDSKKFLKIMFSYNNKELIINETVPNRFSPKSPDKAHLNLHINSLELGDSAVYFCASSQDDRSPLHFGNGTRLTVT.

This clonotype has a handful of counts. The CDR3 here is CASSNRGPQVTDTQYF. The CDR3 nucleotides are TGTGCCAGCAGCAACAGGGGCCCTCAAGTCACAGATACGCAGTATTTT. J is TRBJ2-3 and V is TRBV7-2, with TRBD1 matching over 7 bases. CDR3 length equals 16 residues. J was trimmed by 2 bases and V by 5 bases; bases with no gene match: 10. Germline lookup yields CDR1 SGHTA and CDR2 FQGNSA.

The J gene is TRBJ2-4, the V gene TRBV5-1; 8 bases align to TRBD2. CDR3 length: 18 amino acids. The V gene's germline CDR1 is SGHRS and CDR2 YFSETQ. V lost 2 bases, J lost 0 bases, and 10 bases stayed unmatched. The CDR3 loop reads CASSLKAGERLAKNIQYF. CDR3 coding DNA: TGCGCCAGCAGCTTAAAAGCGGGGGAAAGACTAGCCAAAAACATTCAGTACTTC.

In this sample, this clonotype turned up a few times. V and J are TRBV28 and TRBJ2-1, with D hard to call. Trimming removed 3 bases at V and 7 bases at J, with 19 bases between. The CDR3 has 16 residues. Per the germline V gene, CDR1 is MDHEN and CDR2 is SYDVKM. The CDR3 reads CASSFNAIYTKNEQFF. Written as DNA, the CDR3 is TGTGCCAGCAGTTTTAACGCCATCTATACAAAAAATGAGCAGTTCTTC.

This clonotype was seen more than once but under ten times. This sequence joins TRBV6-1 and TRBJ2-7, with 9 bases that match TRBD1. Germline V gene sequence: CDR1 MNHNS, CDR2 SASEGT. With V trimmed by 4 bases and J by 6 bases, 13 bases remained unmatched. The CDR3 consists of 16 residues. The CDR3 nucleotides read TGTGCCAGCAGTGGGCTTCCGGGACAGGGAAACGCCGAGCAGTACTTC. It specifies CASSGLPGQGNAEQYF.

There are a few counts of this clonotype. In DNA form, the CDR3 reads TGCGCCAGCAGCTTTGTAGCGGCAGAAAATTCACCCCTCCACTTT. Encoded protein: CASSFVAAENSPLHF. This chain connects TRBV5-1 to TRBJ1-6; D call uncertain. This CDR3 region has 15 residues. Trimming removed 2 bases at V and 7 bases at J, with 13 bases between. Per the germline V gene, CDR1 is SGHRS and CDR2 is YFSETQ. Full variable domain (missing parts from reference TRBV5-1 and TRBJ1-6): KAGVTQTPRYLIKTRGQQVTLSCSPISGHRSVSWYQQTPGQGLQFLFEYFSETQRNKGNFPGRFSGRQFSNSRSEMNVSTLELGDSALYLCASSFVAAENSPLHFGNGTRLTVT.

V is TRBV19 and J is TRBJ2-7; D is undetermined. V gave up 5 bases and J gave up 0 bases, with 11 bases separating them. Germline V CDR1 and CDR2: LNHDA, SQIVND (reference sequence). The CDR3 runs 14 residues. The DNA for the CDR3 is TGTGCCAGTAGTTCCGCCACCATCTCCTACGAGCAGTACTTC. Translation gives CASSSATISYEQYF.

The genes are TRBV10-2 and TRBJ1-5; D unresolved. Germline CDR1 reads WSHSY; CDR2 reads SAAADI. This CDR3 has 13 amino acids. Between the trimmed V and J ends, which lost 7 bases and 5 bases, there was a span of 12 bases. The CDR3 protein is CASTPSVDQPQHF. The CDR3 region has the DNA TGCGCCAGCACCCCATCGGTGGATCAGCCCCAGCATTTT.

V is TRBV29-1 and J is TRBJ2-1; D possibly uses TRBD1 or TRBD2 (5 bases each). The CDR3 extends over 12 amino acids. Germline-derived CDR1 and CDR2 are SQVTM and ANQGSEA. Trimming removed 3 bases at V and 8 bases at J, with 11 bases between. The CDR3 sequence is CSVESGSDEQFF. In nucleotides, the CDR3 is TGCAGCGTTGAGTCAGGGAGCGATGAGCAGTTCTTC.

The gene calls are TRBV10-3 and TRBJ2-7, with TRBD1 matching 8 bases. This CDR3 region has 12 residues. CDR1 ENHRY and CDR2 SYGVKD come from the germline V gene. V dropped 6 bases and J dropped 6; count of bases not matched to a gene: 4. The CDR3 region is CAIRDTGGEQYF. The DNA of the CDR3 is TGTGCCATCAGGGACACAGGGGGCGAGCAGTACTTC.

This clonotype was observed a few times. The chain couples TRBV6-1 to TRBJ2-1, with TRBD1 matching over 7 bases. With V trimmed by 6 bases and J by 5 bases, 7 bases remained unmatched. The CDR3 sequence is 14 residues long. Germline loops: CDR1 MNHNS, CDR2 SASEGT. This CDR3 reads CASRRQGLDNEQFF. Here the CDR3 DNA reads TGTGCCAGCAGAAGACAGGGATTGGACAATGAGCAGTTCTTC.

This rearrangement joins TRBV7-2 to TRBJ2-5; 7 nucleotides line up with TRBD2. This CDR3 region has 14 residues. The ends lost 6 bases at V and 1 base at J; junction bases unmatched: 5. The germline V gene has CDR1 SGHTA and CDR2 FQGNSA. CDR3 coding DNA: TGTGCCAGCAGTTGGGGGGGAAGCCAAGAGACCCAGTACTTC. It is translated as CASSWGGSQETQYF.

This chain connects TRBV7-9 to TRBJ1-1; D call uncertain. CDR1 and CDR2 (germline): SEHNR, FQNEAQ (reference sequence). This CDR3 region has 15 residues. V lost 1 base and J lost 1, with 10 bases in between. CDR3 nucleotide sequence: TGTGCCAGCAGCTTAGTAGGTTTCGGGAACACTGAAGCTTTCTTT. Amino acids: CASSLVGFGNTEAFF.

The rearrangement uses TRBV14 and TRBJ1-6; no clear D. The germline V gene encodes CDR1 SGHDN and CDR2 FVKESK. V was pared by 6 bases and J by 4 bases, with 13 bases between. The CDR3 is made up of 15 amino acids. CDR3 coding DNA: TGTGCCAGCAGTGAGGACGGAAGATATAATTCACCCCTCCACTTT. This gives the protein CASSEDGRYNSPLHF.